These T cell receptor beta chains were read from a single sample in a study of glioma-infiltrating T cells after dendritic cell vaccination. Method: immunoSEQ multiplex PCR; TCRdb's copy keeps in-frame clones and lacks some. Here the sample spans 93,000 or so clones, about four fifths being singletons. The sample was blood, taken before dendritic cell vaccination. The receptors derive from a human donor with glioblastoma. The CDR3 runs from the conserved cysteine through the conserved F or W. A D gene is named only where the DNA matches it firmly. A row's size may be missing; if present it is once, few, many or a size class.

cdr3_nt,cdr3_aa,d_call,j_call,v_call,cdr3_length,clone_size
TGTGCCAGCAGCCCACGACAAGGCACAGATACGCAGTATTTT,CASSPRQGTDTQYF,.,TRBJ2-3,TRBV7-2,14,.
TGTGCCATCAGTGTCGGATTAGCGGGAGCAAATGAGCAGTTCTTC,CAISVGLAGANEQFF,TRBD2,TRBJ2-1,TRBV10-3,15,.
TGTGCCAGCAGCTTCAGGGGTCGGGAAAAACTGTTTTTT,CASSFRGREKLFF,.,TRBJ1-4,TRBV5-4,13,.
TGTGCCAGCAGCTTGGGGCCCGGGACTCCTACCTACGAGCAGTACTTC,CASSLGPGTPTYEQYF,.,TRBJ2-7,TRBV5-4,16,.
TGTGCCAGCAGCTCTCTGACTAGCGGCGAGCAGTACTTC,CASSSLTSGEQYF,TRBD2,TRBJ2-7,TRBV11-2,13,.
TGTGCCACCAGCGCAGGACAGGGTTTGCACGAGCAGTACTTC,CATSAGQGLHEQYF,TRBD1,TRBJ2-7,TRBV15,14,.
TGCAGCGTTGACGAATGGGGGACAAGTATGAACACTGAAGCTTTCTTT,CSVDEWGTSMNTEAFF,.,TRBJ1-1,TRBV29-1,16,once
TGTGCCAGCAGCTTGCTTATTTCTACTGAAGCTTTCTTT,CASSLLISTEAFF,.,TRBJ1-1,TRBV5-6,13,few
TGTGCCAGCAGCTTGGAGGGATTTCTCGGCACTGAAGCTTTCTTT,CASSLEGFLGTEAFF,.,TRBJ1-1,TRBV7-9,15,many
TGTGCCAGCAGCAACGAGGGTCTCACAGATACGCAGTATTTT,CASSNEGLTDTQYF,.,TRBJ2-3,TRBV7-9,14,few
TGTGCCAGTAGTCCCTATAGCGGGAGGGCGGCCAATGAGCAGTTCTTC,CASSPYSGRAANEQFF,TRBD2,TRBJ2-1,TRBV19,16,.
TGTGCCATCACAGGCAGGCTGAACACTGAAGCTTTCTTT,CAITGRLNTEAFF,.,TRBJ1-1,TRBV10-3,13,.
TGTGCCAGCAGGAATAGCGGAAACAATGAGCAGTTCTTC,CASRNSGNNEQFF,.,TRBJ2-1,TRBV28,13,.
TGCGCCAGTTCCCTACAGGGGCCGGAGACCCAGTACTTC,CASSLQGPETQYF,TRBD1,TRBJ2-5,TRBV10-2,13,.
TGTGCCAGCGGCTTAGGAGAGGCTTTCTATGGCTACACCTTC,CASGLGEAFYGYTF,.,TRBJ1-2,TRBV7-9,14,.
TGTGCCAGCTCACCATTCCAAGGGACTAGCTCAGAGACCCAGTACTTC,CASSPFQGTSSETQYF,TRBD2,TRBJ2-5,TRBV18,16,.
TGTGCCAGCAGTGGACAGGGGAGCACCGGGGAGCTGTTTTTT,CASSGQGSTGELFF,TRBD1,TRBJ2-2,TRBV2,14,once